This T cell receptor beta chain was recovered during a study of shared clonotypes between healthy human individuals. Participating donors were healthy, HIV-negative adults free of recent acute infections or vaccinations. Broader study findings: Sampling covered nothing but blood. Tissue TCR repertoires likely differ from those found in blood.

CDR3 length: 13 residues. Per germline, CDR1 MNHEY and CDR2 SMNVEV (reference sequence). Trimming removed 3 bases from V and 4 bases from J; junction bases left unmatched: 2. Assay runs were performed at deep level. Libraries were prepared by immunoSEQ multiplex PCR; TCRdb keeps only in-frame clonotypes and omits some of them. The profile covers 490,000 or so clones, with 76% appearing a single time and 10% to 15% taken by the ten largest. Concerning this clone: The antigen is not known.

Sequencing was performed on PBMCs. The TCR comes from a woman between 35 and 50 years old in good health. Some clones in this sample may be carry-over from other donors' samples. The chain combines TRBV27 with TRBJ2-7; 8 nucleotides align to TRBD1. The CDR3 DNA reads TGTGCCAGCAGTTTGGACAGGGAGTACGAGCAGTACTTC. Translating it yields CASSLDREYEQYF.